This is a list of T cell receptor beta chains from one sample in a study of T-cell memory formation after mild COVID-19. TCRdb independently ran MiXCR on the 5' RACE reads; one entry per CDR3 protein. This table holds fewer than 350,000 distinct CDR3 sequences, approximately 16% found once. The sequencing input was PBMCs or a T cell subset sorted from them (not recorded which). The source is a young man who had mild COVID-19 (a few samples of this study predate the infection). Cell type and time point are not known. Each CDR3 is given with its conserved first and last residue.

TRBV9	TRBJ2-4	CASSVGARGAKNIQYF
TRBV7-6	TRBJ2-5	CASSSGTEETQYF
TRBV6-2/TRBV6-3	TRBJ1-5	CASSPDPVENQPQHF
TRBV19	TRBJ1-1	CASSYAGGTEAFF
TRBV9	TRBJ2-1	CASSVASGGANEQFF
TRBV6-2/TRBV6-3	TRBJ2-7	CASSYWTGGFYEQYF
TRBV5-8	TRBJ1-2	CASSLKGGGYTF
TRBV20-1	TRBJ1-2	CSAMWDRSGYGYTF
TRBV7-8	TRBJ2-5	CASSLGAGQSRETQYF
TRBV7-2	TRBJ1-2	CASSLGGKIYGYTF
TRBV5-1	TRBJ2-3	CASSSRQGWGDTQYF
TRBV7-9	TRBJ2-3	CASSLVTTDTQYF
TRBV6-6	TRBJ1-5	CASSYSSDNQPQHF
TRBV9	TRBJ2-3	CATAQWSGGATDTQYF
TRBV4-1	TRBJ1-1	CASSHPTPGEAFF
TRBV7-9	TRBJ2-6	CASSFWGTGANVLTF
TRBV6-6	TRBJ1-5	CASSLGTSGPQHF
TRBV5-1	TRBJ2-5	CASSLGGGVIPYQETQYF
TRBV4-2	TRBJ1-2	CASSETGGADYGYTF
TRBV7-2	TRBJ1-2	CASSREPTGDGTGGYTF
TRBV7-9	TRBJ1-1	CASSLEDRGSPEAFF
TRBV5-1	TRBJ1-4	CASSLSGTGRLNEKLFF
TRBV28	TRBJ2-2	CASRLPNRANTGELFF
TRBV7-3	TRBJ2-2	CASTIAGENTGELFF
TRBV6-5	TRBJ1-5	CASSIGQGSNQPQHF
TRBV11-2	TRBJ2-5	CASSLNHQETQYF
TRBV20-1	TRBJ1-1	CSARVQPGQGSTEAFF
TRBV24-1	TRBJ2-2	CATSDPRQGKTGELFF
TRBV18	TRBJ1-1	CASSPQGSLGTEAFF
TRBV24-1	TRBJ1-5	CATSSQVTDQPQHF
TRBV5-1	TRBJ1-1	CASSLEVRQGATEAFF
TRBV5-1	TRBJ2-2	CASSFYRGALRNSELFF
TRBV5-6	TRBJ2-5	CASSLVGTPGETQYF
TRBV20-1	TRBJ2-3	CSAIWDGGTDTQYF
TRBV9	TRBJ1-5	CASSEGQFSNQPQHF